These T cell receptor beta chains were read from a single sample in a study of T cell repertoires in cytomegalovirus infection. Which antigens these TCRs recognize remains unknown. TCRdb ran MiXCR on the reads and lists one entry per CDR3 protein. The repertoire has some 110,000 distinct CDR3 sequences, more than 25% of them found once; the top ten carry roughly three fifths. This specimen consisted of CD8+ T cells from cultured PBMCs, obtained from culture after CMV antigen stimulation. Source of these receptors: a human donor in good health (CMV status not recorded). Some clones in this sample may be carry-over from other donors' samples. The CDR3 runs from the conserved cysteine through the conserved F or W. A D gene is named only where the DNA matches it firmly. Some rows have no size entry. The others give once, few or many, or a class for an expanded clone.

J gene	V gene	D gene	clone size	CDR3 protein	CDR3 DNA
TRBJ2-3	TRBV18	TRBD2	.	CASSPVAGGSTDTQYF	TGTGCCAGCTCACCCGTGGCGGGGGGCTCCACAGATACGCAGTATTTT
TRBJ2-1	TRBV7-9	.	few	CASSLGSTEQFF	TGTGCCAGCAGCTTAGGAAGTACTGAGCAGTTCTTC
TRBJ2-3	TRBV7-6	.	few	CASSLGPGATDTQYF	TGTGCTAGCAGCTTAGGCCCAGGGGCGACAGATACGCAGTATTTT
TRBJ2-1	TRBV19	.	.	CAFLSHYNEQFF	TGTGCCTTCTTGTCGCACTACAATGAGCAGTTCTTC
TRBJ1-1	TRBV5-1	.	few	CASSGDWSGAAEAFF	TGCGCCAGCAGCGGGGATTGGTCAGGGGCCGCTGAAGCTTTCTTT
TRBJ2-3	TRBV12-3/TRBV12-4	TRBD1	.	CASSFLLDRDITDTQYF	TGTGCCAGCAGTTTTCTGTTGGACAGGGACATCACAGATACGCAGTATTTT
TRBJ2-7	TRBV5-1	TRBD1	.	CASSPSTGVHEQYF	TGCGCCAGCAGCCCGTCAACAGGGGTCCACGAGCAGTACTTC
TRBJ1-2	TRBV12-3/TRBV12-4	.	few	CASSQGRGGGYGYTF	TGTGCCAGCAGTCAAGGCCGGGGTGGAGGATATGGCTACACCTTC
TRBJ2-3	TRBV28	.	few	CASSPRPELLTDTQYF	TGTGCCAGCAGTCCCAGACCCGAACTACTCACAGATACGCAGTATTTT
TRBJ1-5	TRBV10-3	.	.	CAISESWQGNQPQHF	TGTGCCATCAGTGAGAGTTGGCAGGGTAATCAGCCCCAGCATTTT
TRBJ1-4	TRBV27	.	few	CASMGTPKGEKLFF	TGTGCCAGCATGGGGACCCCGAAGGGTGAAAAACTGTTTTTT
TRBJ2-1	TRBV7-6	TRBD1	.	CASSLEGQGSYEQFF	TGTGCCAGCAGCTTAGAGGGACAGGGATCATATGAGCAGTTCTTC
TRBJ1-1	TRBV7-6	.	.	CASESLTEIEAFF	TGTGCCAGCGAATCCCTTACAGAAATTGAAGCTTTCTTT
TRBJ1-2	TRBV4-1	TRBD1	.	CASRLDPKGAYGYTF	TGCGCCAGCAGGCTGGACCCCAAGGGGGCCTATGGCTACACCTTC
TRBJ2-1	TRBV6-2/TRBV6-3	.	few	CASSFGVYNEQFF	TGTGCCAGCAGTTTTGGTGTGTACAATGAGCAGTTCTTC
TRBJ2-1	TRBV7-9	TRBD1	.	CASSQGQGIYNEQFF	TGTGCCAGCAGCCAGGGACAGGGAATCTACAATGAGCAGTTCTTC
TRBJ1-4	TRBV2	.	few	CASDSPNEKLFF	TGTGCCAGTGACAGCCCTAATGAAAAACTGTTTTTT
TRBJ2-4	TRBV7-9	TRBD1	.	CASSPPGTGLTKNIQYF	TGTGCCAGCAGCCCCCCCGGGACAGGGTTAACCAAAAACATTCAGTACTTC
TRBJ2-2	TRBV19	.	.	CASSIGGPGELFF	TGTGCCAGTAGTATTGGGGGTCCCGGGGAGCTGTTTTTT
TRBJ2-1	TRBV7-9	.	.	CASSHEYNEQFF	TGTGCCAGCAGCCACGAATACAATGAGCAGTTCTTC
TRBJ2-2	TRBV27	.	many	CASKETEVPGELFF	TGTGCCAGCAAGGAGACAGAGGTACCCGGGGAGCTGTTTTTT
TRBJ1-1	TRBV28	.	.	CASSLVQGQTEAFF	TGTGCCAGCAGTTTAGTTCAGGGGCAGACTGAAGCTTTCTTT
TRBJ1-5	TRBV6-5	TRBD1	.	CATHRTGVNQPQHF	TGTGCCACCCACCGGACAGGGGTCAATCAGCCCCAGCATTTT
TRBJ2-3	TRBV7-2	TRBD2	.	CVSSLGLAGGGDTQYF	TGTGTCAGCAGCTTAGGACTAGCGGGGGGGGGAGATACGCAGTATTTT
TRBJ2-3	TRBV28	.	many	CASSNGGSTDTQYF	TGTGCCAGCAGCAACGGGGGTTCCACAGATACGCAGTATTTT
TRBJ2-7	TRBV6-6	.	.	CASSPLSEPPYEQYF	TGTGCCAGCAGTCCCTTGAGTGAGCCTCCCTACGAGCAGTACTTC
TRBJ2-7	TRBV11-2	.	.	CASSLGGSSIYEQYF	TGTGCCAGCAGCTTAGGCGGTAGCAGCATCTACGAGCAGTACTTC
TRBJ1-5	TRBV19	.	.	CASSILGNQPQHF	TGTGCCAGTAGTATCCTGGGCAATCAGCCCCAGCATTTT
TRBJ2-2	TRBV12-3/TRBV12-4	TRBD1	many	CASRGDPGQSHTGELFF	TGTGCCAGCAGGGGCGATCCGGGACAGTCTCACACCGGGGAGCTGTTTTTT
TRBJ2-5	TRBV20-1	TRBD2	.	CSARDGTSGEGETQYF	TGCAGTGCTAGGGATGGGACTAGCGGGGAAGGAGAGACCCAGTACTTC
TRBJ1-1	TRBV12-3/TRBV12-4	.	.	CASSFAGMNTEAFF	TGTGCCAGCAGTTTTGCGGGGATGAACACTGAAGCTTTCTTT
TRBJ2-1	TRBV29-1	.	.	CSVEMERGSYNEQFF	TGCAGCGTTGAAATGGAAAGAGGCTCCTACAATGAGCAGTTCTTC
TRBJ1-1	TRBV28	.	.	CASSFRGYEAFF	TGTGCCAGCAGTTTTAGGGGGTACGAAGCTTTCTTT
TRBJ2-3	TRBV19	TRBD1	.	CASSEDRGRDTQYF	TGTGCCAGTAGTGAGGACAGGGGGCGAGATACGCAGTATTTT
TRBJ2-1	TRBV27	.	many	CASRTGPGYNEQFF	TGTGCCAGCAGGACGGGCCCCGGTTACAATGAGCAGTTCTTC
TRBJ1-1	TRBV6-5	.	.	CASSYESLGTEAFF	TGTGCCAGCAGTTACGAGAGCCTCGGCACTGAAGCTTTCTTT
TRBJ2-1	TRBV6-6	TRBD2	many	CASNPTGGRDEQFF	TGTGCCAGCAATCCGACAGGCGGGAGGGATGAGCAGTTCTTC
TRBJ2-7	TRBV28	TRBD2	few	CASLGTSVYEQYF	TGTGCCAGCCTCGGGACTAGCGTCTACGAGCAGTACTTC
TRBJ1-1	TRBV6-2/TRBV6-3	.	.	CASGGERAEAFF	TGTGCCAGCGGAGGAGAGAGGGCTGAAGCTTTCTTT
TRBJ1-5	TRBV24-1	.	.	CATSEEYSNQPQHF	TGTGCCACCAGTGAAGAATATAGCAATCAGCCCCAGCATTTT
TRBJ2-5	TRBV6-2/TRBV6-3	.	.	CASRERHLQETQYF	TGTGCCAGCAGAGAACGACACCTCCAAGAGACCCAGTACTTC